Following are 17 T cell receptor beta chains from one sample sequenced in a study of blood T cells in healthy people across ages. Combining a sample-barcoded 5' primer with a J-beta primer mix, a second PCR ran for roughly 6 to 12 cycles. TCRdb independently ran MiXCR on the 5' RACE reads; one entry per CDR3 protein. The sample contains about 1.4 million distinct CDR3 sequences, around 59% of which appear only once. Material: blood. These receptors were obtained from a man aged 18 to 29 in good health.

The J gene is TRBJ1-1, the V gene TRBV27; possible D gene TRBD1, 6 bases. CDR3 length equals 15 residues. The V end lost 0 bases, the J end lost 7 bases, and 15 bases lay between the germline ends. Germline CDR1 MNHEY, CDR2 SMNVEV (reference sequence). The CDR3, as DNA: TGTGCCAGCAGTTTATCGGGGGCGAAGGGAATTGAAGCTTTCTTT. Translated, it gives CASSLSGAKGIEAFF.

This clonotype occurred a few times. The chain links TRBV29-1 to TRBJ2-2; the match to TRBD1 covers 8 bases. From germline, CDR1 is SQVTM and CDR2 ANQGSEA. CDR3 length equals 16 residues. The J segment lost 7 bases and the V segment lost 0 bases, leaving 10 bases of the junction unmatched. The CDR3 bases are TGCAGCGTTGAAGATACGACGGACAGGGCTATCGGGGAGCTGTTTTTT. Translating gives CSVEDTTDRAIGELFF.

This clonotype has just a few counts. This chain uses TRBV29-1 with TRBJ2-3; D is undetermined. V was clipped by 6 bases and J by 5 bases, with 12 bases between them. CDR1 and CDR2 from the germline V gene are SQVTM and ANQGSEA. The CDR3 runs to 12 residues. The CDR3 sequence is CSVGPERDTQYF. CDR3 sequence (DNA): TGCAGCGTCGGACCCGAGAGAGATACGCAGTATTTT.

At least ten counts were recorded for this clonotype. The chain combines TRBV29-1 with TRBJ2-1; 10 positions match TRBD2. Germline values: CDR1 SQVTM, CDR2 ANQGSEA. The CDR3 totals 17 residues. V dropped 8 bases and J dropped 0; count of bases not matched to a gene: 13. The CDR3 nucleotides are TGCAGCTCCCGGACTAGCGGTAAAGGCTTCTCCTACAATGAGCAGTTCTTC. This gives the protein CSSRTSGKGFSYNEQFF.

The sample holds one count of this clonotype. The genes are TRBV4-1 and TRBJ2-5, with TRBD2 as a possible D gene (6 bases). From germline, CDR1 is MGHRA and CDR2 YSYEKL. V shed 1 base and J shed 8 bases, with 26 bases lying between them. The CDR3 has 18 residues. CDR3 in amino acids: CASSQGRGGRWVVETQYF. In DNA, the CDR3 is TGCGCCAGCAGCCAAGGGAGGGGCGGGCGGTGGGTTGTGGAAACCCAGTACTTC.

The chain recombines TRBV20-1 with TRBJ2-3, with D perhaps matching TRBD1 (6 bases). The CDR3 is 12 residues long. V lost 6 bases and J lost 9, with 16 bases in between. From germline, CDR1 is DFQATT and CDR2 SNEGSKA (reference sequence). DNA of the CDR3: TGCAGTGCGCCACAGACAGGAAGGACGCAGTATTTT. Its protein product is CSAPQTGRTQYF.

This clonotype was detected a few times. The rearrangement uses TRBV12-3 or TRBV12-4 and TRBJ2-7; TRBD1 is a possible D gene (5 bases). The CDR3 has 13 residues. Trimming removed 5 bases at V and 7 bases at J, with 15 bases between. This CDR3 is CASSVVGAGEQYF. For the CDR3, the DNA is TGTGCCAGCAGTGTAGTAGGGGCTGGTGAGCAGTACTTC.

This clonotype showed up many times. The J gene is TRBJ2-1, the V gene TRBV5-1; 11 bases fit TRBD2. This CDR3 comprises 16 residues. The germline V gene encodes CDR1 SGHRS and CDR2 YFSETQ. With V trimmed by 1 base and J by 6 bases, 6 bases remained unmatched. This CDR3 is CASSLRSGLAGNEQFF. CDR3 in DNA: TGCGCCAGCAGCTTGAGATCAGGACTAGCGGGCAATGAGCAGTTCTTC.

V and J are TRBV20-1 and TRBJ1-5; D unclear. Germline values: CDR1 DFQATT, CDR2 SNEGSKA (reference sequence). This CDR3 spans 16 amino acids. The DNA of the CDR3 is TGCAGCCACCCCCTTCAGGCAGAACAGCAGAACCAGCCCCAGCATTTT. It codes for CSHPLQAEQQNQPQHF.

The CDR3 sequence: CSAAGTGSLELFF. The CDR3 DNA follows: TGCAGCGCCGCCGGGACAGGGAGTTTGGAACTGTTTTTT. The chain carries TRBV29-1 and TRBJ1-4, with 9 bases that match TRBD1. V shed 7 bases and J 12 bases; nucleotides not matched to a gene: 12. The CDR3 is 13 residues long. Germline CDR1 SQVTM, CDR2 ANQGSEA.

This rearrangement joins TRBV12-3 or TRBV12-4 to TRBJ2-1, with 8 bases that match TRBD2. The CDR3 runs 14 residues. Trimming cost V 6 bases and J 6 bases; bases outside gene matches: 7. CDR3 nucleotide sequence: TGTGCCAGCAGGAGTGGAGGACTAGCCAATGAGCAGTTCTTC. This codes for CASRSGGLANEQFF.

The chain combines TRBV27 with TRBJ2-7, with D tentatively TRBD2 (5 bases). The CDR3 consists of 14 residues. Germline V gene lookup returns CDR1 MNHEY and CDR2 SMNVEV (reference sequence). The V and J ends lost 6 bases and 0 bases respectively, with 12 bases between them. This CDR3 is CASRKPRDSYEQYF. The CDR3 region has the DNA TGTGCCAGCAGAAAACCACGGGACTCCTACGAGCAGTACTTC.

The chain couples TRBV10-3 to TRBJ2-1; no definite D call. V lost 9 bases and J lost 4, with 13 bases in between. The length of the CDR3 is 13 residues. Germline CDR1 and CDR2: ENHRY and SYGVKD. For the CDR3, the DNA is TGTGCCATAACGGATAGGAATTACAATGAGCAGTTCTTC. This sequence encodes CAITDRNYNEQFF.

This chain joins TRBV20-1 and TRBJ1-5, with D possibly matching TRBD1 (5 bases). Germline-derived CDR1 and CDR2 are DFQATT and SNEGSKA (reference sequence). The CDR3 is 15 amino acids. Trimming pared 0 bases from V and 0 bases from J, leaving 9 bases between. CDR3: CSAREPGPSNQPQHF. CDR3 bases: TGCAGTGCTAGAGAACCAGGGCCTAGCAATCAGCCCCAGCATTTT.

CDR3 coding DNA: TGCAGCGTCAGAACGGACGGGGCAGGAGTTATGAACACTGAAGCTTTCTTT. Its protein is CSVRTDGAGVMNTEAFF. V and J are TRBV29-1 and TRBJ1-1; a possible D gene is TRBD1 (5 bases). V was trimmed by 6 bases and J by 0 bases, leaving 23 bases between them. Germline-derived CDR1 and CDR2 are SQVTM and ANQGSEA. The CDR3 has 17 amino acids.

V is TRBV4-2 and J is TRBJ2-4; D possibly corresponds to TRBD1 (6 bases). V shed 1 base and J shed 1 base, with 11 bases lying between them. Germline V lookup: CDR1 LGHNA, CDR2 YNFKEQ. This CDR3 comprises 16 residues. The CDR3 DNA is TGTGCCAGCAGCCAAGCTGGGGGCACCGCCAAAAACATTCAGTACTTC. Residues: CASSQAGGTAKNIQYF.

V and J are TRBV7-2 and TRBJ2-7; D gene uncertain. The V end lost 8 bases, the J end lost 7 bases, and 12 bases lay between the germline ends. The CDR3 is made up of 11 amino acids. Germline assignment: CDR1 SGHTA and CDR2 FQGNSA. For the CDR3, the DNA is TGTGCCAGCTGTTCCGACCTGGAGCAGTACTTC. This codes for CASCSDLEQYF.